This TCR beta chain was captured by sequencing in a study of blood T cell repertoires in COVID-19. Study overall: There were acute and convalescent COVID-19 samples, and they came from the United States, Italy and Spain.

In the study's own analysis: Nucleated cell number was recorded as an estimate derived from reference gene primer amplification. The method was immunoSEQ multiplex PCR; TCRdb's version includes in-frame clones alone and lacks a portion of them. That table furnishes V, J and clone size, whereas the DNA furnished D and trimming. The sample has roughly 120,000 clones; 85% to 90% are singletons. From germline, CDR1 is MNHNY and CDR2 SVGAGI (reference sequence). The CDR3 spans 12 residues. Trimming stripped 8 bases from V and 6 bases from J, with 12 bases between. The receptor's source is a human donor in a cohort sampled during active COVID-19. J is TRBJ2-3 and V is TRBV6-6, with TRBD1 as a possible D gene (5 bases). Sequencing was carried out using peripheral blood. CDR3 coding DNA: TGTGCCAGCCTCCAGGGCGGTGATACGCAGTATTTT. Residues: CASLQGGDTQYF.